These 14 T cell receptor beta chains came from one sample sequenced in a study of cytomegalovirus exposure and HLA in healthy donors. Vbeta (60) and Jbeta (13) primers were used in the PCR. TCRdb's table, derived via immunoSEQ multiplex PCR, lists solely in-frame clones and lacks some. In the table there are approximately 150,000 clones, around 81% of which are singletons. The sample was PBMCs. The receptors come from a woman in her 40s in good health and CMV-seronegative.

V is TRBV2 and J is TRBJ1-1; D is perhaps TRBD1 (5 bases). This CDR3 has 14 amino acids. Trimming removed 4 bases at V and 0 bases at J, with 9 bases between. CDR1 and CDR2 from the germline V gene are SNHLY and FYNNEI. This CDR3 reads CASSGRQMNTEAFF. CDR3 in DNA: TGTGCCAGCAGTGGTAGACAGATGAACACTGAAGCTTTCTTT.

The CDR3: CASSGSYLAKNIQYF. CDR3 in DNA: TGTGCCAGCAGTGGTAGTTACCTAGCCAAAAACATTCAGTACTTC. The chain joins TRBV27 to TRBJ2-4; D remains ambiguous. Per germline, CDR1 MNHEY and CDR2 SMNVEV (reference sequence). Trimming pared 5 bases from V and 0 bases from J, leaving 11 bases between. The CDR3 is made up of 15 amino acids.

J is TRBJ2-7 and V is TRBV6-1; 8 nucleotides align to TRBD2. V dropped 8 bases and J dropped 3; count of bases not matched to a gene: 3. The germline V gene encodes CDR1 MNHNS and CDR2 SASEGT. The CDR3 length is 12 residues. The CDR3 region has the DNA TGTGCCAGCGTGGCGGGGGGCTACGAGCAGTACTTC. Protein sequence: CASVAGGYEQYF.

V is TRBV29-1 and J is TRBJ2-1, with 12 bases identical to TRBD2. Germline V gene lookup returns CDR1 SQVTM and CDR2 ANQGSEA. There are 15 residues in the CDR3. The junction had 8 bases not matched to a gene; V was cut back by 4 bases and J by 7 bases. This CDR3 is CSVGGTSGWGNEQFF. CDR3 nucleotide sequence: TGCAGCGTTGGCGGGACTAGCGGGTGGGGTAATGAGCAGTTCTTC.

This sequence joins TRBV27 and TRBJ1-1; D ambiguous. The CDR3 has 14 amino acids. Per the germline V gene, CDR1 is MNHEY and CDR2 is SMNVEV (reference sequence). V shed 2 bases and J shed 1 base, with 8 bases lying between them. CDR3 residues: CASSLKDWNTEAFF. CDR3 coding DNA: TGTGCCAGCAGTTTAAAGGACTGGAACACTGAAGCTTTCTTT.

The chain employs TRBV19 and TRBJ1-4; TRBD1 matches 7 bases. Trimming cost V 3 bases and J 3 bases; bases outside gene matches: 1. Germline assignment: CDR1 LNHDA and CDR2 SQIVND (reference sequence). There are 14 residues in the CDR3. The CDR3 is CASSMGQPNEKLFF. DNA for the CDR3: TGTGCCAGTAGTATGGGACAGCCTAATGAAAAACTGTTTTTT.

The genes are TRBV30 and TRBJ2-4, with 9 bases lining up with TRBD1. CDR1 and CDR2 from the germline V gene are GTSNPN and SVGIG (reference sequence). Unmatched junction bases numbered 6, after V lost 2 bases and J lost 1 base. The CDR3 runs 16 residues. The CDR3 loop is CAWSLGTGTAKNIQYF. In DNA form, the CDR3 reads TGTGCCTGGAGTCTTGGGACAGGGACTGCCAAAAACATTCAGTACTTC.

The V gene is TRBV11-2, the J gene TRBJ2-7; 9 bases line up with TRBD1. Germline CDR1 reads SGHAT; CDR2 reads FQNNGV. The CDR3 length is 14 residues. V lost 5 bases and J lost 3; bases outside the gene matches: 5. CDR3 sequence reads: CASSLGQGFYEQYF. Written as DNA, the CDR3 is TGTGCCAGCAGCCTAGGACAGGGGTTCTACGAGCAGTACTTC.

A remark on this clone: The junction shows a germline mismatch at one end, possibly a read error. CDR3 bases: TGTGCGTGGATGCGGGGTCAGGAGACCCAGTACTTC. Its translation: CAWMRGQETQYF. The rearrangement links TRBV30 to TRBJ2-5; D might be TRBD2 (6 bases). The length of the CDR3 is 12 residues. Per germline, CDR1 GTSNPN and CDR2 SVGIG (reference sequence).

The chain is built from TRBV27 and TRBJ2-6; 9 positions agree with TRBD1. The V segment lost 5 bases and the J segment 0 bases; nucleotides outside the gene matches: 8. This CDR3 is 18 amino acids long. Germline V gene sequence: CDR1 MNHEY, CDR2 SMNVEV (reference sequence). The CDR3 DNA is TGTGCCAGCAGTATCCGGGACAGGGCCCCCTCTGGGGCCAACGTCCTGACTTTC. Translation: CASSIRDRAPSGANVLTF.

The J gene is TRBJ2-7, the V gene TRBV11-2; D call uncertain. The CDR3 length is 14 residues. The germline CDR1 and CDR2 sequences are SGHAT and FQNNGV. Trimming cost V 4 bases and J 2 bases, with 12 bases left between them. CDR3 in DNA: TGTGCCAGCAGCTCTCTTTCTGGCACCTACGAGCAGTACTTC. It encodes CASSSLSGTYEQYF. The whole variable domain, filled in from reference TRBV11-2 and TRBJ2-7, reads EAGVAQSPRYKIIEKRQSVAFWCNPISGHATLYWYQQILGQGPKLLIQFQNNGVVDDSQLPKDRFSAERLKGVDSTLKIQPAKLEDSAVYLCASSSLSGTYEQYFGPGTRLTVT.

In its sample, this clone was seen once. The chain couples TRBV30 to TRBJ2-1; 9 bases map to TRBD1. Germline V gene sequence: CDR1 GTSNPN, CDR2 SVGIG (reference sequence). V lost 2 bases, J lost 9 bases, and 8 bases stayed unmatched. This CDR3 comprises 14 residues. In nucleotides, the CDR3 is TGTGCCTGGAGTCGGGGGACAGGGAAGGGTGAGCAGTTCTTC. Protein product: CAWSRGTGKGEQFF.

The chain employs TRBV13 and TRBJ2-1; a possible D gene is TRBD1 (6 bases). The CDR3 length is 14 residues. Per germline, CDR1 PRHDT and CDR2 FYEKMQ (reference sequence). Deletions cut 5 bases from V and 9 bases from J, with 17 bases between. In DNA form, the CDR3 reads TGTGCCAGCAGCCTAAACCCCAGGGGACGTGAGCAGTTCTTC. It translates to CASSLNPRGREQFF.

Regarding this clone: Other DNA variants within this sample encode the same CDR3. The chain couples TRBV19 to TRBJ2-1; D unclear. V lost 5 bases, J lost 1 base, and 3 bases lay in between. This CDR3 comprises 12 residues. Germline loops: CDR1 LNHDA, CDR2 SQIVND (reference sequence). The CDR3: CASSPSYNEQFF. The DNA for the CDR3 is TGTGCCAGTAGTCCGTCCTACAATGAGCAGTTCTTC.